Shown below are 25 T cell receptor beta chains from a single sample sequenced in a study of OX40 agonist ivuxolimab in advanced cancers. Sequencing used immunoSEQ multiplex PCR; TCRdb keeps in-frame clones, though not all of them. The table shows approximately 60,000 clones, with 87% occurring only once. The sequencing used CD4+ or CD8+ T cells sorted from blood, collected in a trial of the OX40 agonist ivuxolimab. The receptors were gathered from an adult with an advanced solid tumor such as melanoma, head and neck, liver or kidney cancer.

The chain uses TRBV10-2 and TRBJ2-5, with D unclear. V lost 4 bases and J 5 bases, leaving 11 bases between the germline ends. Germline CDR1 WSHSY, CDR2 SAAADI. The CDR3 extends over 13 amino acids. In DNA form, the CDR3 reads TGCGCCAGCAGTGGGGTATTAGGGGAGACCCAGTACTTC. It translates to CASSGVLGETQYF.

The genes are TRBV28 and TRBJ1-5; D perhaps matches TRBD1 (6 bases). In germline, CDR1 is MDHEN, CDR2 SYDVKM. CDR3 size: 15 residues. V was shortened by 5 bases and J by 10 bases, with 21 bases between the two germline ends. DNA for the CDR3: TGTGCCAGCAGTCTGGGGGACATATTATCAGGACCCCAGCATTTT. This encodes CASSLGDILSGPQHF. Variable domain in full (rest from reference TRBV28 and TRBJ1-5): DVKVTQSSRYLVKRTGEKVFLECVQDMDHENMFWYRQDPGLGLRLIYFSYDVKMKEKGDIPEGYSVSREKKERFSLILESASTNQTSMYLCASSLGDILSGPQHFGDGTRLSIL.

The CDR3 coding sequence is TGTGCCAGCAGTTACTCGTTACGGGGCTTGAATGAAGCTTTCTTT. Translating it yields CASSYSLRGLNEAFF. The chain links TRBV6-5 to TRBJ1-1; tentative D call: TRBD1 (5 bases). V lost 0 bases, J lost 7 bases, and 15 bases lay in between. CDR1 is MNHEY and CDR2 is SVGAGI in the germline V gene. The CDR3 totals 15 residues.

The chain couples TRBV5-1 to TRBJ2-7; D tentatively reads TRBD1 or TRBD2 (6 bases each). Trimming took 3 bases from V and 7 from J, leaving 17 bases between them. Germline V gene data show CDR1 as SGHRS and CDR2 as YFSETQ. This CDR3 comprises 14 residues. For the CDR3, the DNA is TGCGCCAGCAGCTCGGACCCGGGGGCACGGGAGCAGTACTTC. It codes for CASSSDPGAREQYF.

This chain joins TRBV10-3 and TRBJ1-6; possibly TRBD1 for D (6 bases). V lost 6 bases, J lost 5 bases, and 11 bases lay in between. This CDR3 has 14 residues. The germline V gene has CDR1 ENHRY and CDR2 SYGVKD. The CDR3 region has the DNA TGTGCCATCAGGGCGGACAGAGATAATTCACCCCTCCACTTT. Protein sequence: CAIRADRDNSPLHF.

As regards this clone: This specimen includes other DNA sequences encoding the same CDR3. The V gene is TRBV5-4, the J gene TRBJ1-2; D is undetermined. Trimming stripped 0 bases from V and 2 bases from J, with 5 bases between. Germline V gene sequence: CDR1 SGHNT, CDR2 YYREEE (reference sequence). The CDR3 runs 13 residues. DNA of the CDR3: TGTGCCAGCAGCTTGGCGGGGAACTATGGCTACACCTTC. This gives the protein CASSLAGNYGYTF.

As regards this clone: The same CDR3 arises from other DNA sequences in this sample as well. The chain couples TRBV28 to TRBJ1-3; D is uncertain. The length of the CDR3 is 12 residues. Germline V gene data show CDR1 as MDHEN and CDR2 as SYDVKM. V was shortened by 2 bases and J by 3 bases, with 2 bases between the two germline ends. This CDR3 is CASSLGGNTIYF. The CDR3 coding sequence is TGTGCCAGCAGTTTAGGTGGAAACACCATATATTTT.

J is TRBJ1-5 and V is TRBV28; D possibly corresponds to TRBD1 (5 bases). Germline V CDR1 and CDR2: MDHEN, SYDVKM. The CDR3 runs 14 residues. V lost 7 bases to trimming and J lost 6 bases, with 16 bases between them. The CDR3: CASIPREGRQPQHF. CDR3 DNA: TGTGCCAGCATCCCTCGAGAGGGACGTCAGCCCCAGCATTTT.

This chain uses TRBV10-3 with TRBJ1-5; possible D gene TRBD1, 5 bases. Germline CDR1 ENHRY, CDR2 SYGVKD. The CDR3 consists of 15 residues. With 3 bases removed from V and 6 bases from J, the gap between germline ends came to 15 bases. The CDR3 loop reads CAISDRGGRSQPQHF. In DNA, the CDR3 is TGTGCCATCAGTGACCGCGGGGGTCGAAGTCAGCCCCAGCATTTT.

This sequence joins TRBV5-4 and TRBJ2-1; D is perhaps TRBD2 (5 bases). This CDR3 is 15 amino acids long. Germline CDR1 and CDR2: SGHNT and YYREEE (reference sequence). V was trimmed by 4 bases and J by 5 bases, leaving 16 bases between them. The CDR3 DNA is TGTGCCAGCAGCAACCCACGGACTGGGAACAATGAGCAGTTCTTC. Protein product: CASSNPRTGNNEQFF.

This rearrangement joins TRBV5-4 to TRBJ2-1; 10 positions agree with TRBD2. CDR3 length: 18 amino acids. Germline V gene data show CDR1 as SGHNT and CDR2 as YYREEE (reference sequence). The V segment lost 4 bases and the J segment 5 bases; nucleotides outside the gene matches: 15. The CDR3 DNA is TGTGCCAGCAGCCCGAATTGGGCTAGCGGGAGTAGCGACAATGAGCAGTTCTTC. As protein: CASSPNWASGSSDNEQFF. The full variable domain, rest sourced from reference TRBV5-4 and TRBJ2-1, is ETGVTQSPTHLIKTRGQQVTLRCSSQSGHNTVSWYQQALGQGPQFIFQYYREEENGRGNFPPRFSGLQFPNYSSELNVNALELDDSALYLCASSPNWASGSSDNEQFFGPGTRLTVL.

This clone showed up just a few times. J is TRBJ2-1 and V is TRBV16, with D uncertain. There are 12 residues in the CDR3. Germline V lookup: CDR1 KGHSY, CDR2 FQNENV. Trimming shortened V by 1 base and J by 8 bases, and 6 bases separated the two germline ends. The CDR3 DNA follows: TGTGCCAGCAGCCAATACGACGATGAGCAGTTCTTC. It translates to CASSQYDDEQFF.

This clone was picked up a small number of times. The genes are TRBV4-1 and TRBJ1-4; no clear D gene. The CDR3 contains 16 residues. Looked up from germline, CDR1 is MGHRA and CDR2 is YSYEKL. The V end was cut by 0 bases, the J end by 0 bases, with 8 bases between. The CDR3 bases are TGCGCCAGCAGCCAAGAAGTAGGAGCAACTAATGAAAAACTGTTTTTT. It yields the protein CASSQEVGATNEKLFF.

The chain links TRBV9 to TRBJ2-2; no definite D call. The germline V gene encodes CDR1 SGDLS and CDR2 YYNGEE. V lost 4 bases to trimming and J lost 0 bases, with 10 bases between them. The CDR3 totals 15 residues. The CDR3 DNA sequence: TGTGCCAGCAGCCCTCTACTGGCGAACACCGGGGAGCTGTTTTTT. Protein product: CASSPLLANTGELFF.

The CDR3 is CASSSQLKTGKGETQYF. The CDR3 DNA sequence: TGTGCCAGCAGCAGCCAACTGAAAACAGGGAAAGGAGAGACCCAGTACTTC. The chain recombines TRBV11-1 with TRBJ2-5, with a possible D match to TRBD1 (6 bases). Germline CDR1 and CDR2: SGHAT and FQDESV (reference sequence). The CDR3 has 17 amino acids. The V end was cut by 5 bases, the J end by 4 bases, with 23 bases between.

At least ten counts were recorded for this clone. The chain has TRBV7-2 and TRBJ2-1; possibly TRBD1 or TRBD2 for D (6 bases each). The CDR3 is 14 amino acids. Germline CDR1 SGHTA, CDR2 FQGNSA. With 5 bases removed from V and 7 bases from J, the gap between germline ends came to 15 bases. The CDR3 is CASSPGGPKNEQFF. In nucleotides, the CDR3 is TGTGCCAGCAGCCCTGGGGGGCCTAAGAATGAGCAGTTCTTC. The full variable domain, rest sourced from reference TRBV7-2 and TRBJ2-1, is GAGVSQSPSNKVTEKGKDVELRCDPISGHTALYWYRQSLGQGLEFLIYFQGNSAPDKSGLPSDRFSAERTGGSVSTLTIQRTQQEDSAVYLCASSPGGPKNEQFFGPGTRLTVL.

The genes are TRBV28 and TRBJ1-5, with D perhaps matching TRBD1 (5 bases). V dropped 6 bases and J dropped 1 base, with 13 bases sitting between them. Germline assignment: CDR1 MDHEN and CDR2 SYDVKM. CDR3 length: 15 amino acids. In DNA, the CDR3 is TGTGCCAGCAGGACTCCTTCAGGGAGCAATCAGCCCCAGCATTTT. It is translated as CASRTPSGSNQPQHF.

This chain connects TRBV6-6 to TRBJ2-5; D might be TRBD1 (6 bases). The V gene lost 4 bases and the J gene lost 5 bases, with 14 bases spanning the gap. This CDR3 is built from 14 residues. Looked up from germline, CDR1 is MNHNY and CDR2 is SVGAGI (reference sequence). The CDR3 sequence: CASSSHAGVETQYF. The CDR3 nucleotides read TGTGCCAGCAGTTCCCATGCAGGGGTCGAGACCCAGTACTTC.

CDR3 loop: CASSLLTGGSYEQYF. The DNA of the CDR3 is TGTGCCAGTAGCCTACTCACAGGGGGGTCCTACGAGCAGTACTTC. The chain links TRBV19 to TRBJ2-7, with TRBD1 matching over 8 bases. Germline V gene data show CDR1 as LNHDA and CDR2 as SQIVND (reference sequence). J was trimmed by 1 base and V by 6 bases; bases with no gene match: 8. The CDR3 totals 15 residues.

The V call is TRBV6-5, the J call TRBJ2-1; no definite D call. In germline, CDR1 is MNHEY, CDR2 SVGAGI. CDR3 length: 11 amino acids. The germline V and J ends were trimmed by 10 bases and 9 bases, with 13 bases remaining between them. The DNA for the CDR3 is TGTGCCACCATAGGTCCTAGTGAGCAGTTCTTC. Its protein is CATIGPSEQFF.

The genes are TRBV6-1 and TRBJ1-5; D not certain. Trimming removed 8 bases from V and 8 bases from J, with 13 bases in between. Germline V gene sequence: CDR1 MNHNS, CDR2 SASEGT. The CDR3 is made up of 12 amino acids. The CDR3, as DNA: TGTGCCAGCCAATGGGATACAAAGCCCCAGCATTTT. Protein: CASQWDTKPQHF.

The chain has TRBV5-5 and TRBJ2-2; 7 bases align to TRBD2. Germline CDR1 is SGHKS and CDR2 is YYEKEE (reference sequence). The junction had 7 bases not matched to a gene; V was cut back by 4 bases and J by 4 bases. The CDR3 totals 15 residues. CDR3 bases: TGTGCCAGCAGCCCCCAACCGGGGGGCACCGGGGAGCTGTTTTTT. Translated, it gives CASSPQPGGTGELFF.

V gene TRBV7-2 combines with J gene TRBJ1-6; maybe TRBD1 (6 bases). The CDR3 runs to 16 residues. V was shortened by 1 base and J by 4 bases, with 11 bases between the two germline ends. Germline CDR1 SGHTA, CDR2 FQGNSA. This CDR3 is CASSLVAGTYNSPLHF. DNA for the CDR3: TGTGCCAGCAGCTTAGTAGCGGGGACATATAATTCACCCCTCCACTTT.

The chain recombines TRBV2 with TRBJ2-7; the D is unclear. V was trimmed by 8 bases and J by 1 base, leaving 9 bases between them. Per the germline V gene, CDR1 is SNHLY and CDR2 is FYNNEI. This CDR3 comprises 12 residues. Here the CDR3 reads CASAFGSYEQYF. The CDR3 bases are TGTGCCAGCGCCTTCGGGTCCTACGAGCAGTACTTC.

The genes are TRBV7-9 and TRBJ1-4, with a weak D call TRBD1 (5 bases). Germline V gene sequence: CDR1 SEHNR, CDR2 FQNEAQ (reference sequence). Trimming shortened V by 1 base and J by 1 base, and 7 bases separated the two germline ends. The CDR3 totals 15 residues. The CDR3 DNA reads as TGTGCCAGCAGCTTAGGGGACTTAACTAATGAAAAACTGTTTTTT. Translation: CASSLGDLTNEKLFF.